The 32 T cell receptor beta chains below were found in one sample sequenced in a study of T cells after yellow fever vaccination. Using its own MiXCR run on the 5' RACE reads, TCRdb lists one record per CDR3 protein. The sample includes fewer than 350,000 distinct CDR3 sequences, around 3.6% seen only once; the top ten take around 24%. Here the sequenced sample was PBMCs, taken on the day of the yellow fever booster vaccination. The receptors stem from a young man who received the YFV17D yellow fever vaccine.

This sequence joins TRBV19 and TRBJ2-1; perhaps TRBD1 as D (6 bases). The CDR3 is made up of 15 amino acids. With 5 bases removed from V and 8 bases from J, the gap between germline ends came to 19 bases. Germline CDR1 and CDR2: LNHDA and SQIVND (reference sequence). Written as DNA, the CDR3 is TGTGCCAGTAGTGCCTCAGGGGCCCCCGGCGATGAGCAGTTCTTC. It specifies CASSASGAPGDEQFF.

At least ten counts were recorded for this clonotype. The chain combines TRBV7-6 with TRBJ2-1; D might be TRBD1 or TRBD2, each matching 7 bases. CDR1 SGHVS and CDR2 FNYEAQ come from the germline V gene. Trimming shortened V by 4 bases and J by 10 bases, and 14 bases separated the two germline ends. The CDR3 runs to 13 residues. CDR3 sequence: CASSSLATGEQFF. CDR3 nucleotides: TGTGCCAGCAGCTCACTAGCGACAGGGGAGCAGTTCTTC.

The chain couples TRBV5-4 to TRBJ2-7; 9 bases map to TRBD1. The trim removed 3 bases at V and 0 bases at J, leaving 1 base unmatched. Germline V lookup: CDR1 SGHNT, CDR2 YYREEE (reference sequence). The CDR3 spans 14 residues. The CDR3 spells CASSWTGASYEQYF. The CDR3 DNA sequence: TGTGCCAGCAGCTGGACAGGGGCCTCCTACGAGCAGTACTTC.

This clonotype was detected only a few times. The chain joins TRBV5-1 to TRBJ1-1; 7 bases line up with TRBD1. J gave up 5 bases and V 4 bases, and 8 bases lay outside the gene matches. The CDR3 runs to 14 residues. Germline V gene data show CDR1 as SGHRS and CDR2 as YFSETQ. The CDR3 DNA sequence: TGCGCCAGCAGCGTCAGGGGGTACCGAACTGAAGCTTTCTTT. Translating it yields CASSVRGYRTEAFF.

This clonotype was recorded many times. The chain employs TRBV3-1 and TRBJ2-5; the match to TRBD2 covers 10 bases. This CDR3 has 15 residues. J was trimmed by 2 bases and V by 4 bases; bases with no gene match: 4. From germline, CDR1 is LGHDT and CDR2 YNNKEL (reference sequence). In DNA, the CDR3 is TGTGCCAGCAGCCTCTTTAGCGGGGGGCAAGAGACCCAGTACTTC. Translation: CASSLFSGGQETQYF.

This clonotype was picked up many times. This chain joins TRBV6-6 and TRBJ1-1; D perhaps matches TRBD1 (6 bases). Trimming stripped 4 bases from V and 1 base from J, with 10 bases between. The CDR3 has 14 amino acids. Looked up from germline, CDR1 is MNHNY and CDR2 is SVGAGI (reference sequence). DNA for the CDR3: TGTGCCAGCAGTTTAGCAGGGGCGAACACTGAAGCTTTCTTT. The encoded protein is CASSLAGANTEAFF.

This clonotype was seen at least ten times. J is TRBJ1-1 and V is TRBV5-6; D is undetermined. The germline V and J ends were trimmed by 6 bases and 1 base, with 19 bases remaining between them. CDR1 and CDR2 from the germline V gene are SGHDT and YYEEEE. This CDR3 comprises 16 residues. Written as DNA, the CDR3 is TGTGCCAGCACCTCGTTCGCGCGGGAACCGAACACTGAAGCTTTCTTT. It codes for CASTSFAREPNTEAFF.

V is TRBV4-2 and J is TRBJ1-4; 8 nucleotides align to TRBD1. This CDR3 is 15 amino acids long. Germline V gene data show CDR1 as LGHNA and CDR2 as YNFKEQ. After removal of 3 bases from V and 8 bases from J, the junction contained 8 bases not matched to a gene. The CDR3 here is CASSHLDRGGEKLFF. The DNA of the CDR3 is TGTGCCAGCAGCCATCTTGACAGGGGTGGAGAAAAACTGTTTTTT.

The chain carries TRBV18 and TRBJ2-1; 9 nucleotides line up with TRBD1. The junction had 12 bases not matched to a gene; V was cut back by 4 bases and J by 8 bases. The length of the CDR3 is 16 residues. Germline loops: CDR1 KGHSH, CDR2 LQKENI. Here the CDR3 reads CASSRGAGQGTHEQFF. The CDR3 DNA is TGTGCCAGCTCACGTGGTGCGGGACAGGGCACCCATGAGCAGTTCTTC.

The rearrangement links TRBV20-1 to TRBJ1-1, with a weak D call TRBD1 (5 bases). The CDR3 covers 13 residues. V lost 1 base to trimming and J lost 8 bases, with 14 bases between them. CDR1 and CDR2 from the germline V gene are DFQATT and SNEGSKA (reference sequence). CDR3 protein: CSARAGTLGEAFF. Written as DNA, the CDR3 is TGCAGTGCTAGAGCCGGGACTCTAGGAGAAGCTTTCTTT.

This clonotype came up a few times. This sequence joins TRBV6-5 and TRBJ2-7, with D perhaps TRBD2 (5 bases). CDR1 and CDR2 from the germline V gene are MNHEY and SVGAGI. Trimming shortened V by 5 bases and J by 1 base, and 12 bases separated the two germline ends. This CDR3 has 14 residues. The CDR3: CASSPGLRSYEQYV. The CDR3 nucleotides are TGTGCCAGCAGTCCTGGACTCAGGTCCTACGAGCAGTACGTC.

In this sample, this clonotype turned up many times. The chain recombines TRBV18 with TRBJ2-7; 7 bases align to TRBD1. J gave up 5 bases and V 4 bases, and 8 bases lay outside the gene matches. The CDR3 spans 14 residues. The germline V gene has CDR1 KGHSH and CDR2 LQKENI. CDR3: CASSLSLDRDEQYF. The CDR3 DNA is TGTGCCAGCTCACTTTCTCTTGACAGGGACGAGCAGTACTTC.

The CDR3 coding sequence is TGTGCCAGCTCACCACCGGGAGGACACCACACAGATACGCAGTATTTT. Translation: CASSPPGGHHTDTQYF. The chain is built from TRBV18 and TRBJ2-3; D is perhaps TRBD2 (6 bases). Germline loops: CDR1 KGHSH, CDR2 LQKENI. This CDR3 is built from 16 residues. V was pared by 0 bases and J by 2 bases, with 12 bases between.

This clonotype occurred many times. The chain is built from TRBV5-4 and TRBJ2-2; D possibly matches TRBD1 or TRBD2 (5 bases each). From germline, CDR1 is SGHNT and CDR2 YYREEE (reference sequence). The V and J ends lost 6 bases and 3 bases respectively, with 18 bases between them. This CDR3 has 16 amino acids. CDR3 sequence (DNA): TGTGCCAGCATAGGTTTCACCGGGGACGACACCGGGGAGCTGTTTTTT. Residues: CASIGFTGDDTGELFF. Looking up the rest from reference TRBV5-4 and TRBJ2-2 gives the full variable domain: ETGVTQSPTHLIKTRGQQVTLRCSSQSGHNTVSWYQQALGQGPQFIFQYYREEENGRGNFPPRFSGLQFPNYSSELNVNALELDDSALYLCASIGFTGDDTGELFFGEGSRLTVL.

The gene calls are TRBV4-3 and TRBJ2-3; possible D gene TRBD2, 5 bases. The germline V and J ends were trimmed by 8 bases and 2 bases, with 14 bases remaining between them. This CDR3 is 14 amino acids long. Germline loops: CDR1 LGHNA, CDR2 YSLEER. The CDR3 loop reads CASAERGYTDTQYF. CDR3 coding DNA: TGCGCCAGCGCCGAGCGCGGGTACACAGATACGCAGTATTTT.

This clonotype appeared many times. The chain recombines TRBV4-2 with TRBJ2-7, with D perhaps matching TRBD2 (6 bases). The ends were cut back, 0 bases at V and 2 bases at J, with 11 bases in the middle. CDR3 size: 15 residues. Germline CDR1 and CDR2: LGHNA and YNFKEQ. The CDR3: CASSQDLAPAYEQYF. CDR3 bases: TGTGCCAGCAGCCAAGATCTAGCGCCTGCCTACGAGCAGTACTTC.

In its sample, this clonotype was seen a few times. Here the CDR3 reads CASSFRQRGEQFF. CDR3 coding DNA: TGTGCCAGCAGCTTCCGTCAGCGGGGGGAGCAGTTCTTC. The V and J genes are TRBV7-2 and TRBJ2-1, with TRBD2 matching over 8 bases. Germline V gene sequence: CDR1 SGHTA, CDR2 FQGNSA. The CDR3 totals 13 residues. Unmatched junction bases numbered 5, after V lost 3 bases and J lost 10 bases.

This clonotype was observed at least ten times. The CDR3 DNA reads TGTGCCAGCAGCTTAGGTGGGCGGGGAGCCTACAATGAGCAGTTCTTC. Translating it yields CASSLGGRGAYNEQFF. The chain recombines TRBV7-9 with TRBJ2-1; TRBD2 might be the D (6 bases). Germline lookup yields CDR1 SEHNR and CDR2 FQNEAQ (reference sequence). This CDR3 contains 16 residues. Trimming took 1 base from V and 2 from J, leaving 12 bases between them.

This clonotype was detected a few times. The chain carries TRBV5-1 and TRBJ1-5, with TRBD1 matching over 10 bases. This CDR3 is built from 17 residues. The germline gives CDR1 SGHRS, CDR2 YFSETQ. The V and J ends lost 0 bases and 4 bases, in that order; junction bases with no gene match: 7. The CDR3 nucleotides are TGCGCCAGCAGCTTGGAACCCCAGGGACAGGGGAATCAGCCCCAGCATTTT. Its protein is CASSLEPQGQGNQPQHF.

This clonotype was counted many times. This sequence joins TRBV5-1 and TRBJ1-1; D unresolved. This CDR3 has 16 amino acids. Trimming removed 1 base at V and 0 bases at J, with 13 bases between. Germline V CDR1 and CDR2: SGHRS, YFSETQ. The CDR3 reads CASSLYRTSMNTEAFF. CDR3 DNA: TGCGCCAGCAGCTTGTATCGTACCAGCATGAACACTGAAGCTTTCTTT.

This clonotype showed up many times. This sequence joins TRBV4-3 and TRBJ2-2; 8 bases line up with TRBD1. This CDR3 comprises 17 residues. Unmatched junction bases numbered 7, after V lost 0 bases and J lost 4 bases. CDR1 is LGHNA and CDR2 is YSLEER in the germline V gene. This CDR3 is CASSQDSRTGSTGELFF. The CDR3 DNA follows: TGCGCCAGCAGCCAAGATAGTCGGACAGGGAGCACCGGGGAGCTGTTTTTT.

This clonotype was counted at least ten times. This rearrangement joins TRBV4-2 to TRBJ1-1; no clear D gene. V shed 1 base and J shed 5 bases, with 14 bases lying between them. Germline V gene lookup returns CDR1 LGHNA and CDR2 YNFKEQ. The CDR3 runs 15 residues. CDR3 nucleotide sequence: TGTGCCAGCAGCCAAGCGTTAGGACGAACAACTGAAGCTTTCTTT. Translation gives CASSQALGRTTEAFF.

Only a few counts were recorded for this clonotype. The chain combines TRBV5-4 with TRBJ2-5; 10 bases align to TRBD1. The ends lost 3 bases at V and 1 base at J; junction bases unmatched: 9. The germline V gene has CDR1 SGHNT and CDR2 YYREEE (reference sequence). This CDR3 has 17 residues. This chain's CDR3 is CASSSGQGGNGQETQYF. For the CDR3, the DNA is TGTGCCAGCAGCTCCGGACAGGGGGGGAATGGCCAAGAGACCCAGTACTTC.

This clonotype was detected ten times or more. The chain combines TRBV29-1 with TRBJ2-3; TRBD2 is a possible D gene (5 bases). The length of the CDR3 is 14 residues. V was cut by 4 bases and J by 0 bases, with 11 bases left in between. The germline V gene has CDR1 SQVTM and CDR2 ANQGSEA. CDR3 nucleotides: TGCAGCGTTGGGGGTGGACTTAGCACAGATACGCAGTATTTT. The encoded protein is CSVGGGLSTDTQYF.

The chain uses TRBV7-2 and TRBJ1-6; tentative D call: TRBD1 (6 bases). Germline CDR1 SGHTA, CDR2 FQGNSA. The V and J ends lost 5 bases and 4 bases respectively, with 12 bases between them. This CDR3 is built from 15 residues. CDR3 bases: TGTGCCAGCAGCGGAACGGGACATTATAATTCACCCCTCCACTTT. This gives the protein CASSGTGHYNSPLHF. The full variable domain, rest sourced from reference TRBV7-2 and TRBJ1-6, is GAGVSQSPSNKVTEKGKDVELRCDPISGHTALYWYRQSLGQGLEFLIYFQGNSAPDKSGLPSDRFSAERTGGSVSTLTIQRTQQEDSAVYLCASSGTGHYNSPLHFGNGTRLTVT.

Many counts were recorded for this clonotype. The V and J genes are TRBV29-1 and TRBJ2-7; TRBD1 agrees at 10 bases. The CDR3 consists of 14 residues. The germline V gene encodes CDR1 SQVTM and CDR2 ANQGSEA. Trimming at V came to 6 bases and at J to 0 bases, leaving 5 bases not matched to a gene. The DNA of the CDR3 is TGCAGCGTGCCGGGACAGGGGACCTCCTACGAGCAGTACTTC. It specifies CSVPGQGTSYEQYF.

V is TRBV5-1 and J is TRBJ2-3, with D possibly called TRBD1 or TRBD2 (5 bases each). Trimming pared 0 bases from V and 2 bases from J, leaving 10 bases between. The germline gives CDR1 SGHRS, CDR2 YFSETQ. This CDR3 contains 15 residues. The CDR3 protein is CASSLEGRSTDTQYF. CDR3 DNA sequence: TGCGCCAGCAGCTTGGAGGGACGGTCCACAGATACGCAGTATTTT.

This chain uses TRBV18 with TRBJ1-4, with unresolved D. Germline loops: CDR1 KGHSH, CDR2 LQKENI. This CDR3 comprises 16 residues. Between the trimmed V and J ends, which lost 1 base and 6 bases, there was a span of 15 bases. The CDR3 coding sequence is TGTGCCAGCTCACCACAAGCGGGAGGAAACCATGAAAAACTGTTTTTT. Protein product: CASSPQAGGNHEKLFF. Full variable domain (outside the CDR3, taken from reference TRBV18 and TRBJ1-4): NAGVMQNPRHLVRRRGQEARLRCSPMKGHSHVYWYRQLPEEGLKFMVYLQKENIIDESGMPKERFSAEFPKEGPSILRIQQVVRGDSAAYFCASSPQAGGNHEKLFFGSGTQLSVL.

This clonotype turned up a few times. The chain has TRBV20-1 and TRBJ2-5, with a possible D match to TRBD2 (6 bases). V was trimmed by 0 bases and J by 1 base, leaving 12 bases between them. The CDR3 extends over 15 amino acids. Germline values: CDR1 DFQATT, CDR2 SNEGSKA (reference sequence). The CDR3 sequence is CSARDTGRGQETQYF. The CDR3 DNA reads as TGCAGTGCTAGAGATACGGGGCGGGGCCAAGAGACCCAGTACTTC.

This clonotype was detected a few times. The V gene is TRBV7-8, the J gene TRBJ1-1; 9 bases are a match to TRBD1. The CDR3 has 14 residues. CDR1 and CDR2 (germline): SGHVS, FQNEAQ. The trim removed 4 bases at V and 9 bases at J, leaving 9 bases unmatched. The CDR3 DNA reads TGTGCCAGCAGCTCCGGGACAGGGAATACACAAGCTTTCTTT. Translating it yields CASSSGTGNTQAFF.

This clonotype has a count of ten or more. This chain uses TRBV6-6 with TRBJ1-1, with D perhaps TRBD1 (6 bases). V dropped 6 bases and J dropped 4 bases, with 12 bases sitting between them. CDR3 length equals 13 residues. Germline assignment: CDR1 MNHNY and CDR2 SVGAGI (reference sequence). In DNA, the CDR3 is TGTGCCAGCAGGGGGGGGCGAAGCACTGAAGCTTTCTTT. Translation: CASRGGRSTEAFF.

This clonotype appeared once. Given a much more abundant clone one base away, this may be a read error. The chain uses TRBV29-1 and TRBJ2-5; D gene unclear. This CDR3 region has 11 residues. V was clipped by 3 bases and J by 1 base, with 3 bases between them. Germline lookup yields CDR1 SQVTM and CDR2 ANQGSEA. The CDR3 here is CSVEVQETQYF. The CDR3 DNA sequence: TGCAGCGTTGAGGTCCAAGAGACCCAGTACTTC.